This T cell receptor beta chain derives from a study of cytomegalovirus exposure and HLA in healthy donors. Turning to this clone: Additional DNA sequences in this sample encode the identical CDR3.

The CDR3 has 12 residues. V was shortened by 4 bases and J by 12 bases, with 13 bases between the two germline ends. Germline values: CDR1 PRHDT, CDR2 FYEKMQ (reference sequence). Both 60 Vbeta primers and 13 Jbeta primers went into the PCR. The table came from immunoSEQ multiplex PCR; TCRdb's copy has only in-frame clones and leaves some out. This repertoire includes some 60,000 clones. The chain employs TRBV13 and TRBJ2-1; D perhaps matches TRBD1 (6 bases). The sequencing input was PBMCs. This clonotype originated in a male donor in good health and CMV-seronegative. CDR3: CASSSGRGGQFF. CDR3 DNA sequence: TGTGCCAGCAGCTCTGGGCGAGGGGGGCAGTTCTTC.